The rows below give T cell receptor beta chains drawn from one sample of a study of cytomegalovirus exposure and HLA in healthy donors. The table came from immunoSEQ multiplex PCR; TCRdb's copy has only in-frame clones and leaves some out. This sample carries fewer than 70,000 clones, with 3.6% going to the ten biggest clones. The specimen sequenced was PBMCs. The receptors were sampled from a woman aged 18-29 years in good health and CMV-seronegative. Each CDR3 is given with its conserved first and last residue. The D gene is left open where the match is weak.

D: .
J: TRBJ2-4
V: TRBV9
DNA: TGTGCCAGCAGCCCGGACGGCCCCTGGCGGCAGGGGTGGACCAAAAACATTCAGTACTTC
CDR3: CASSPDGPWRQGWTKNIQYF

D: .
J: TRBJ1-2
V: TRBV21-1
DNA: TGTGCCAGCAGCACACCTTCCACAGAGAACTATGGCTACACCTTC
CDR3: CASSTPSTENYGYTF

D: .
J: TRBJ1-1
V: TRBV18
DNA: TGTGCCAGCTCATCGGCGGGGAACACTGAAGCTTTCTTT
CDR3: CASSSAGNTEAFF

D: TRBD1
J: TRBJ1-2
V: TRBV5-6
DNA: TGTGCCAGCAAACAGGGGTTGAACTATGGCTACACCTTC
CDR3: CASKQGLNYGYTF

D: .
J: TRBJ2-3
V: TRBV30
DNA: TGTGCCTGGAGTGGTGTGGGGAGGCATACGCGGTATTTT
CDR3: CAWSGVGRHTRYF

D: .
J: TRBJ1-1
V: TRBV6-6
DNA: TGTGCCAGCAGAGATCGGGAGGGGGGTAACACTGAAGCTTTCTTT
CDR3: CASRDREGGNTEAFF

D: TRBD2
J: TRBJ2-5
V: TRBV4-2
DNA: TGTGCCAGCAGCCAACATACTAGCGGGGGACAAGAGACCCAGTACTTC
CDR3: CASSQHTSGGQETQYF

D: TRBD1
J: TRBJ1-1
V: TRBV6-5
DNA: TGTGCCAGCAGGGCAGGGGGAAACACTGAAGCTTTCTTT
CDR3: CASRAGGNTEAFF

D: .
J: TRBJ2-5
V: TRBV10-1
DNA: TGCGCCAGCAGTGAGGGCAGACAAGAGACCCAGTACTTC
CDR3: CASSEGRQETQYF

D: .
J: TRBJ1-2
V: TRBV19
DNA: TGTGCCAGTAGTATAGTTGGCACAGCCTATGGCTACACCTTC
CDR3: CASSIVGTAYGYTF

D: .
J: TRBJ1-5
V: TRBV25-1
DNA: TGTGCCAGCAGTGGATTAGCGGGTAGCAATCAGCCCCAGCATTTT
CDR3: CASSGLAGSNQPQHF

D: .
J: TRBJ1-1
V: TRBV6-5
DNA: TGTGCCAGCAGTTACACCGGGATCGGTAACACTGAAGCTTTCTTT
CDR3: CASSYTGIGNTEAFF

D: TRBD1
J: TRBJ2-7
V: TRBV25-1
DNA: TGTGCCAGCGGGACAGGGGCCATCTACGAGCAGTACTTC
CDR3: CASGTGAIYEQYF

D: TRBD2
J: TRBJ2-7
V: TRBV6-1
DNA: TGTGCCAGCAAGAGGACTAGCGGGAGTAAGGACGAGCAGTACTTC
CDR3: CASKRTSGSKDEQYF

D: .
J: TRBJ1-1
V: TRBV30
DNA: TGTGCCTGGAGTGTACATTGGCAAACTGAAGCTTTCTTT
CDR3: CAWSVHWQTEAFF

D: TRBD1
J: TRBJ1-4
V: TRBV19
DNA: TGTGCCAGTAAGACAGGGAGAAATGAAAAACTGTTTTTT
CDR3: CASKTGRNEKLFF

D: TRBD1
J: TRBJ2-1
V: TRBV10-1
DNA: TGCGCCAGCAGTGAAGGACAGGGTTTGGGTGAGCAGTTCTTC
CDR3: CASSEGQGLGEQFF

D: .
J: TRBJ1-1
V: TRBV2
DNA: TGTGCCAGCAGTGAAGGGACAACGAACACTGAAGCTTTCTTT
CDR3: CASSEGTTNTEAFF

D: TRBD2
J: TRBJ2-1
V: TRBV18
DNA: TGTGCCAGCTCACCACTCCTAGCGGGGGGGAGTTACAATGAGCAGTTCTTC
CDR3: CASSPLLAGGSYNEQFF

D: TRBD1
J: TRBJ1-1
V: TRBV28
DNA: TGTGCCAGCAGTGGGGACAGGGCTATGAACACTGAAGCTTTCTTT
CDR3: CASSGDRAMNTEAFF

D: TRBD1
J: TRBJ1-5
V: TRBV25-1
DNA: TGTGCCAGCACGCACCGGGACAGGGATCAGCCCCAGCATTTT
CDR3: CASTHRDRDQPQHF

D: .
J: TRBJ2-3
V: TRBV30
DNA: TGTGCCTGGAGTAGCGGGAGCACAGATACGCAGTATTTT
CDR3: CAWSSGSTDTQYF

D: .
J: TRBJ1-5
V: TRBV5-4
DNA: TGTGCCAGCAGCTTGGGAGGTGTCAATCAGCCCCAGCATTTT
CDR3: CASSLGGVNQPQHF

D: .
J: TRBJ1-1
V: TRBV6-1
DNA: TGTGCCAGCACCCAGGGTTGGACTGAAGCTTTCTTT
CDR3: CASTQGWTEAFF

D: .
J: TRBJ1-1
V: TRBV5-4
DNA: TGTGCCAGCAGCTGGGAGGGGTGGACCGAGGATAGGCACACTGAAGCTTTCTTT
CDR3: CASSWEGWTEDRHTEAFF

D: .
J: TRBJ2-5
V: TRBV4-1
DNA: TGCGCCAGCAGCCACGAGCTCCGCCCGGGCCAGTACTTC
CDR3: CASSHELRPGQYF

D: .
J: TRBJ1-1
V: TRBV7-9
DNA: TGTGCCAGCAGCCTCTTGGAGAGGGGGGAAGCTTTCTTT
CDR3: CASSLLERGEAFF

D: .
J: TRBJ2-7
V: TRBV30
DNA: TGTGCCTGGGACGAAGGCGGGTCCTACGAGCAGTACTTC
CDR3: CAWDEGGSYEQYF

D: .
J: TRBJ2-1
V: TRBV4-1
DNA: TGCGCCAGCAGCCAAGACAGGGGAACATACAATGAGCAGTTCTTC
CDR3: CASSQDRGTYNEQFF

D: TRBD2
J: TRBJ2-3
V: TRBV9
DNA: TGTGCCAGCAGCCACCCACTAGCGGGGGGTAGAGATACGCAGTATTTT
CDR3: CASSHPLAGGRDTQYF

D: .
J: TRBJ2-1
V: TRBV7-7
DNA: TGTGCTAGCAGCCTTCACGGGGGTTCCAATGAGCAGTTCTTC
CDR3: CASSLHGGSNEQFF

D: TRBD2
J: TRBJ2-2
V: TRBV29-1
DNA: TGCAGCGTTGAGGCGGGGGGTGCGAACACCGGGGAGCTGTTTTTT
CDR3: CSVEAGGANTGELFF

D: TRBD1
J: TRBJ2-5
V: TRBV29-1
DNA: TGCAGCGTTCCAGGGACAGGGAATCAGGGGACCCAGTACTTC
CDR3: CSVPGTGNQGTQYF

D: TRBD1
J: TRBJ2-7
V: TRBV28
DNA: TGTGCCACCTACGGGACAGTGTCCTACGAGCAGTACTTC
CDR3: CATYGTVSYEQYF

D: TRBD1
J: TRBJ1-5
V: TRBV18
DNA: TGTGCCAGCTCACCGGGACAGGGAGGTCTTCAGCCCCAGCATTTT
CDR3: CASSPGQGGLQPQHF

D: TRBD1
J: TRBJ2-7
V: TRBV6-5
DNA: TGTGCCAGCAGTTACAGGGGGCCCTACGAGCAGTACTTC
CDR3: CASSYRGPYEQYF

D: .
J: TRBJ1-2
V: TRBV27
DNA: TGTGCCAGCAGCCTCCGACAGTCCTATGGCTACACCTTC
CDR3: CASSLRQSYGYTF

D: TRBD1
J: TRBJ2-7
V: TRBV27
DNA: TGTGCCAGCAGTTTAAGTGACAGGGGGTACGAGCAGTACTTC
CDR3: CASSLSDRGYEQYF

D: TRBD1
J: TRBJ1-6
V: TRBV6-5
DNA: TGTGCCAGCAGTCCCCCCGGCAGGGGGCACTCACCCCTCCACTTT
CDR3: CASSPPGRGHSPLHF

D: .
J: TRBJ2-7
V: TRBV27
DNA: TGTGCCAGCAGTTTAGGAGGTTCCTCCTACGAGCAGTACTTC
CDR3: CASSLGGSSYEQYF

D: TRBD1
J: TRBJ1-5
V: TRBV6-1
DNA: TGTGCCAGCAGTGCCGGACAGGGTTGGGCCCAGCATTTT
CDR3: CASSAGQGWAQHF

D: TRBD2
J: TRBJ2-1
V: TRBV25-1
DNA: TGTGCCAGCACTAGTGGCGGGAGGGCCTACAATGAGCAGTTCTTC
CDR3: CASTSGGRAYNEQFF